The entry below gives a single TCR beta chain sequence along with its context. TCRdb reprocessed the 5' RACE reads via MiXCR and lists one record per CDR3 protein. The sample holds about 57,000 distinct CDR3 sequences, 28% seen once. Per the germline V gene, CDR1 is SGHRS and CDR2 is YFSETQ. V gave up 0 bases and J gave up 0 bases, with 10 bases separating them. The CDR3 covers 16 residues. This rearrangement joins TRBV5-1 to TRBJ2-1; D is undetermined. This receptor was obtained from a female donor with breast cancer. Sequenced sample: tumor-infiltrating memory CD4+ T cells sorted from the breast tumor. Subset given: memory CD4+ T cells, CD4+CD45RO+CD25-. The CDR3 is CASSLELGGSYNEQFF. The CDR3 DNA sequence: TGCGCCAGCAGCTTGGAGCTGGGCGGCTCCTACAATGAGCAGTTCTTC.